Each of the 28 T cell receptor beta chains below was sequenced from the same sample in a study of T cell changes during pregnancy in multiple sclerosis. Assay used: immunoSEQ multiplex PCR; TCRdb lists only in-frame clones, some missing. This table has around 65,000 clones, about nine tenths appearing once. Sequences were derived from peripheral blood, sampled in the second trimester of pregnancy. These TCRs come from a female donor in good health, enrolled as a control in a pregnancy study.

The J gene is TRBJ2-5, the V gene TRBV7-3, with D possibly TRBD2 on 6 matching bases. Germline V lookup: CDR1 SGHTA, CDR2 FQGTGA. The germline V and J ends were trimmed by 4 bases and 5 bases, with 14 bases remaining between them. The CDR3 spans 14 residues. The CDR3 DNA is TGTGCCAGCAGCTCCGTCGGGGGAAGGGAGACCCAGTACTTC. Amino acid sequence: CASSSVGGRETQYF.

The rearrangement joins TRBV7-9 to TRBJ2-1, with 7 bases fitting TRBD1. The V segment lost 6 bases and the J segment 0 bases; nucleotides outside the gene matches: 5. CDR1 is SEHNR and CDR2 is FQNEAQ in the germline V gene (reference sequence). The CDR3 loop spans 15 amino acids. The CDR3 region has the DNA TGTGCCAGCAGTCTTACAGGGGACTCCTACAATGAGCAGTTCTTC. The encoded protein is CASSLTGDSYNEQFF.

The chain employs TRBV7-9 and TRBJ1-1; the D gene is possibly TRBD1 (5 bases). V shed 5 bases and J shed 1 base, with 11 bases lying between them. The CDR3 is 14 amino acids. Germline V lookup: CDR1 SEHNR, CDR2 FQNEAQ (reference sequence). The CDR3 DNA follows: TGTGCCAGCAGCCCCCCGGGGGGGAACACTGAAGCTTTCTTT. Translating it yields CASSPPGGNTEAFF. Supplemented by reference TRBV7-9 and TRBJ1-1, the full variable domain reads DTGVSQNPRHKITKRGQNVTFRCDPISEHNRLYWYRQTLGQGPEFLTYFQNEAQLEKSRLLSDRFSAERPKGSFSTLEIQRTEQGDSAMYLCASSPPGGNTEAFFGQGTRLTVV.

The rearrangement uses TRBV5-1 and TRBJ2-7; D is possibly TRBD1 (5 bases). The V gene lost 1 base and the J gene lost 4 bases, with 15 bases spanning the gap. This CDR3 is 15 amino acids long. Germline CDR1 SGHRS, CDR2 YFSETQ. The DNA of the CDR3 is TGCGCCAGCAGCTTGAACCAGGGAATGCTGTACGAGCAGTACTTC. Translation: CASSLNQGMLYEQYF.

This chain joins TRBV18 and TRBJ2-2; D is ambiguous. There are 13 residues in the CDR3. The germline CDR1 and CDR2 sequences are KGHSH and LQKENI. Trimming removed 4 bases from V and 4 bases from J, with 7 bases in between. CDR3 DNA sequence: TGTGCCAGCTCACGTCAGGTCACCGGGGAGCTGTTTTTT. This codes for CASSRQVTGELFF.

The chain joins TRBV11-3 to TRBJ2-7; possibly TRBD2 for D (6 bases). The V and J ends lost 4 bases and 2 bases respectively, with 12 bases between them. The CDR3 spans 14 residues. Germline V gene lookup returns CDR1 SGHNT and CDR2 YENEEA. The CDR3: CASSSPASAYEQYF. The CDR3 DNA follows: TGTGCCAGCAGCTCCCCTGCTAGCGCCTACGAGCAGTACTTC.

As to this clone: At one end the junction does not follow the germline gene, possibly because of a read error. The rearrangement joins TRBV7-7 to TRBJ2-3; D is undetermined. CDR1 and CDR2 (germline): SSHAT, FNYEAQ (reference sequence). This CDR3 has 14 residues. The CDR3 bases are TGTGCTAGCAGCTTAGGTCTCGGCACAGATACGCAGTATTTT. Translated, it gives CASSLGLGTDTQYF.

The gene calls are TRBV5-5 and TRBJ1-4; TRBD1 might be the D (6 bases). Germline V gives CDR1 SGHKS, CDR2 YYEKEE (reference sequence). The ends were cut back, 5 bases at V and 0 bases at J, with 8 bases in the middle. This CDR3 region has 14 residues. CDR3 DNA: TGTGCCAGCAGACAGGGTGCAACTAATGAAAAACTGTTTTTT. This sequence encodes CASRQGATNEKLFF.

J is TRBJ2-3 and V is TRBV7-3; maybe TRBD2 (7 bases). Germline V CDR1 and CDR2: SGHTA, FQGTGA. The CDR3 loop spans 15 amino acids. V was cut by 5 bases and J by 2 bases, with 14 bases left in between. CDR3 sequence (DNA): TGTGCCAGCAGCCGGGGGCTAGCGGTCACAGATACGCAGTATTTT. Translation gives CASSRGLAVTDTQYF.

The rearrangement uses TRBV10-3 and TRBJ2-2; a possible D gene is TRBD2 (5 bases). Trimming shortened V by 6 bases and J by 2 bases, and 10 bases separated the two germline ends. Germline CDR1 and CDR2: ENHRY and SYGVKD. This CDR3 region has 14 residues. The CDR3 is CAIRGELNTGELFF. The CDR3 DNA is TGTGCCATCAGGGGAGAACTTAACACCGGGGAGCTGTTTTTT.

This chain connects TRBV7-9 to TRBJ2-7; unclear D gene. The germline CDR1 and CDR2 sequences are SEHNR and FQNEAQ (reference sequence). CDR3 length equals 14 residues. V was pared by 1 base and J by 6 bases, with 13 bases between. The CDR3 region is CASSLVGSWAEQYF. The CDR3 DNA reads TGTGCCAGCAGCTTAGTGGGTTCATGGGCCGAGCAGTACTTC.

V and J are TRBV6-1 and TRBJ1-5; D not certain. V shed 5 bases and J shed 7 bases, with 18 bases lying between them. Per the germline V gene, CDR1 is MNHNS and CDR2 is SASEGT. There are 15 residues in the CDR3. The DNA for the CDR3 is TGTGCCAGCAGTTCCCGGGGAGGGAACGGGCAGCCCCAGCATTTT. Translated: CASSSRGGNGQPQHF.

This chain uses TRBV2 with TRBJ1-3; tentatively, D is TRBD1 (6 bases). This CDR3 has 12 amino acids. CDR1 is SNHLY, CDR2 FYNNEI, per germline. Deletions cut 8 bases from V and 2 bases from J, with 7 bases between. The DNA of the CDR3 is TGTGCCAGCGAGGGGGCTGGAAACACCATATATTTT. Its translation: CASEGAGNTIYF.

The table lists this clone with a count of one. The chain combines TRBV7-8 with TRBJ2-1; possible D gene TRBD1, 6 bases. The ends were cut back, 5 bases at V and 6 bases at J, with 14 bases in the middle. Germline V CDR1 and CDR2: SGHVS, FQNEAQ. CDR3 size: 14 residues. In DNA form, the CDR3 reads TGTGCCAGCAGCAAGTGGCAGGGGATCAATGAGCAGTTCTTC. This translates into CASSKWQGINEQFF.

This chain joins TRBV19 and TRBJ1-5; D ambiguous. Germline assignment: CDR1 LNHDA and CDR2 SQIVND (reference sequence). The CDR3 is 16 residues long. V was trimmed by 2 bases and J by 0 bases, leaving 11 bases between them. CDR3 loop: CASSISGLNSNQPQHF. DNA for the CDR3: TGTGCCAGTAGTATAAGCGGACTAAATAGCAATCAGCCCCAGCATTTT. Supplemented by reference TRBV19 and TRBJ1-5, the full variable domain reads DGGITQSPKYLFRKEGQNVTLSCEQNLNHDAMYWYRQDPGQGLRLIYYSQIVNDFQKGDIAEGYSVSREKKESFPLTVTSAQKNPTAFYLCASSISGLNSNQPQHFGDGTRLSIL.

The chain recombines TRBV2 with TRBJ2-6; 9 nucleotides line up with TRBD2. V lost 8 bases, J lost 0 bases, and 5 bases stayed unmatched. CDR1 SNHLY and CDR2 FYNNEI come from the germline V gene. This CDR3 has 16 residues. Written as DNA, the CDR3 is TGTGCCAGCGCGGGAGGGGAGATCTCTGGGGCCAACGTCCTGACTTTC. Amino acids: CASAGGEISGANVLTF.

The CDR3 spells CATGGLAAGELFF. The DNA of the CDR3 is TGTGCCACCGGGGGGCTGGCGGCCGGGGAGCTGTTTTTT. This chain links TRBV28 with TRBJ2-2; a possible D gene is TRBD2 (7 bases). The CDR3 runs 13 residues. Germline-derived CDR1 and CDR2 are MDHEN and SYDVKM. V was shortened by 10 bases and J by 6 bases, with 15 bases between the two germline ends.

The chain has TRBV28 and TRBJ2-5; 7 nucleotides agree with TRBD2. Germline V gene data show CDR1 as MDHEN and CDR2 as SYDVKM. The CDR3 has 19 residues. V lost 6 bases, J lost 0 bases, and 19 bases stayed unmatched. The CDR3 sequence is CASRGGFGQTYGDQETQYF. CDR3 nucleotide sequence: TGTGCCAGCAGGGGGGGGTTTGGGCAGACGTACGGTGACCAAGAGACCCAGTACTTC.

The rearrangement joins TRBV18 to TRBJ2-7; 8 nucleotides match TRBD2. The ends lost 5 bases at V and 6 bases at J; junction bases unmatched: 9. Germline CDR1 and CDR2: KGHSH and LQKENI. The CDR3 contains 14 residues. CDR3 sequence reads: CASSTTGTRGEQYF. The CDR3 DNA sequence: TGTGCCAGCTCAACAACCGGGACTAGGGGCGAGCAGTACTTC.

This clone showed up just a few times. The chain links TRBV9 to TRBJ1-2; TRBD1 aligns across 8 bases. The ends lost 3 bases at V and 12 bases at J; junction bases unmatched: 10. Germline V gene lookup returns CDR1 SGDLS and CDR2 YYNGEE. The length of the CDR3 is 13 residues. For the CDR3, the DNA is TGTGCCAGCAGCGCGCAGGGACAGGCAGAAAACACCTTC. Translating it yields CASSAQGQAENTF.

V and J are TRBV19 and TRBJ2-1; D remains unclear. V gave up 9 bases and J gave up 8 bases, with 11 bases separating them. Germline values: CDR1 LNHDA, CDR2 SQIVND (reference sequence). The CDR3 runs 11 residues. CDR3 sequence: CASATSHEQFF. For the CDR3, the DNA is TGTGCCAGCGCGACATCCCATGAGCAGTTCTTC.

This sequence joins TRBV7-3 and TRBJ2-1, with D possibly matching TRBD1 (6 bases). The germline V gene encodes CDR1 SGHTA and CDR2 FQGTGA. CDR3 length equals 18 residues. The V end was cut by 0 bases, the J end by 6 bases, with 21 bases between. The CDR3 coding sequence is TGTGCCAGCAGCTTAACGGGGGCCGGGACAAGCCTTGGCAATGAGCAGTTCTTC. This gives the protein CASSLTGAGTSLGNEQFF. The full variable domain, with the rest looked up from reference TRBV7-3 and TRBJ2-1, is GAGVSQTPSNKVTEKGKYVELRCDPISGHTALYWYRQSLGQGPEFLIYFQGTGAADDSGLPNDRFFAVRPEGSVSTLKIQRTERGDSAVYLCASSLTGAGTSLGNEQFFGPGTRLTVL.

The rearrangement joins TRBV5-4 to TRBJ1-2; the D is unclear. Deletions cut 0 bases from V and 4 bases from J, with 7 bases between. The CDR3 loop spans 13 amino acids. Germline V lookup: CDR1 SGHNT, CDR2 YYREEE (reference sequence). Written as DNA, the CDR3 is TGTGCCAGCAGCTTGGGTGGGCTCTATGGCTACACCTTC. This gives the protein CASSLGGLYGYTF.

The chain uses TRBV6-1 and TRBJ2-7; 7 bases agree with TRBD2. The CDR3 is 16 amino acids. Germline V CDR1 and CDR2: MNHNS, SASEGT. J gave up 5 bases and V 0 bases, and 10 bases lay outside the gene matches. The CDR3 loop is CASSEAMRELGDEQYF. The CDR3 DNA follows: TGTGCCAGCAGTGAAGCTATGCGGGAGTTAGGGGACGAGCAGTACTTC.

CDR3 nucleotide sequence: TGCGCCAGCAGCTTGGAGCCAGGGGCGGATGAGCAGTTCTTC. Translated, it gives CASSLEPGADEQFF. The chain uses TRBV5-1 and TRBJ2-1; D may be TRBD1 (6 bases). Germline values: CDR1 SGHRS, CDR2 YFSETQ. The CDR3 sequence is 14 residues long. The ends were cut back, 0 bases at V and 8 bases at J, with 12 bases in the middle.

The genes are TRBV6-1 and TRBJ2-3; D perhaps matches TRBD1 (5 bases). The germline gives CDR1 MNHNS, CDR2 SASEGT. Trimming cost V 3 bases and J 4 bases, with 11 bases left between them. The CDR3 is made up of 14 amino acids. The CDR3: CASSDQGEADTQYF. The CDR3 nucleotides read TGTGCCAGCAGTGATCAAGGGGAAGCAGATACGCAGTATTTT.

The chain has TRBV2 and TRBJ2-7, with D possibly being TRBD2 (6 bases). V was cut by 9 bases and J by 0 bases, with 12 bases left in between. The CDR3 extends over 13 amino acids. CDR1 and CDR2 from the germline V gene are SNHLY and FYNNEI. This CDR3 is CARRDSASYEQYF. The CDR3, as DNA: TGTGCCAGACGGGACTCGGCCTCCTACGAGCAGTACTTC.

This sequence joins TRBV5-1 and TRBJ2-5; possible D gene TRBD2, 5 bases. Germline V gene sequence: CDR1 SGHRS, CDR2 YFSETQ. V shed 3 bases and J shed 5 bases, with 17 bases lying between them. This CDR3 has 15 amino acids. CDR3 region: CASSSTEGSSETQYF. The CDR3 DNA reads as TGCGCCAGCAGCTCTACCGAAGGGAGTTCGGAGACCCAGTACTTC.